This TCR beta chain was sequenced for a study of blood T cell repertoires in COVID-19. For the study at large: The origin of the acute and convalescent COVID-19 samples was the United States, Italy and Spain.

The germline CDR1 and CDR2 sequences are KGHSH and LQKENI. V lost 3 bases and J lost 3, with 6 bases in between. CDR3 length: 12 amino acids. The assay was immunoSEQ multiplex PCR, and TCRdb's table has in-frame clones only and misses some. The top ten clones hold roughly 14% of a sample with approximately 210,000 clones, roughly 88% of them seen once. The age range of participants was about 18 to 90 years, with residence in more than 20 US areas. Participants' own reports of clinical history determined their cohort assignment. Sequenced material: PBMCs or T cells enriched from blood (not recorded which). The TCR sequence derives from a woman aged 50 to 60 with acute COVID-19. The V call is TRBV18, the J call TRBJ2-7, with D hard to call. The CDR3 sequence: CASSPPGYEQYF. The CDR3 region has the DNA TGTGCCAGCTCACCCCCAGGCTACGAGCAGTACTTC.